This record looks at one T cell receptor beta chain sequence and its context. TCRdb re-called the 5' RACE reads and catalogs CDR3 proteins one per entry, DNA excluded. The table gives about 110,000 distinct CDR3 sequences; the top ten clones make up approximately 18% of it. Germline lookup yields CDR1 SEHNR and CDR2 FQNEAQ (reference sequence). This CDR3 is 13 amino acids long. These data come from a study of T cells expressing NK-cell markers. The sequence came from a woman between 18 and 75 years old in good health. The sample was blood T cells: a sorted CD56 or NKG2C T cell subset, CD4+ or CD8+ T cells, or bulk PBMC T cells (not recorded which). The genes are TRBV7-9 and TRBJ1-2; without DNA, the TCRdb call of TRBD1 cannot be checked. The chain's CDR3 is CASSLGQVYGYTF.